The rows below give T cell receptor beta chains drawn from one sample of a study of blood T cell repertoires in COVID-19. The table came from immunoSEQ multiplex PCR; TCRdb's copy has only in-frame clones and leaves some out. Here the sample spans 150,000 to 200,000 clones, about 92% being singletons. The material sequenced was peripheral blood. Every receptor here comes from a man in his 60s with active or convalescent COVID-19. Each CDR3 is given with its conserved first and last residue. The D gene is left open where the match is weak. The listing skips clone size in some rows; elsewhere it reads once, few, many or a size class.

V	size	J	D	DNA	CDR3
TRBV5-5	-	TRBJ2-1	-	TGTGCCAGCAGCTTGGCAGGGCTCTCCTACAATGAGCAGTTCTTC	CASSLAGLSYNEQFF
TRBV9	-	TRBJ2-7	TRBD1	TGTGCCAGCAGCGTAGGTGGGACAGGGGGCCTTTACGAGCAGTACTTC	CASSVGGTGGLYEQYF
TRBV13	-	TRBJ2-1	-	TGTGCCAGCAGCTATTTGGGGCGAGAGCAGTTCTTC	CASSYLGREQFF
TRBV24-1	-	TRBJ2-3	-	TGTGCCACCAGTGACCCAGGGTCAACAGATACGCAGTATTTT	CATSDPGSTDTQYF
TRBV3-1/TRBV3-2	-	TRBJ1-5	-	TGTGCCAGCAGCCCGTTTAGCAATCAGCCCCAGCATTTT	CASSPFSNQPQHF
TRBV10-3	-	TRBJ2-2	-	TGTGCCATCAGTGAGACCGGGTCGAACACCGGGGAGCTGTTTTTT	CAISETGSNTGELFF
TRBV3-1/TRBV3-2	-	TRBJ1-5	TRBD1	TGTGCCAGCAGCCGGCAGGGGGGCAATCAGCCCCAGCATTTT	CASSRQGGNQPQHF
TRBV18	-	TRBJ2-7	-	TGTGCCAGCTCACCACCTAGCGTTAGCTCCTACGAGCAGTACTTC	CASSPPSVSSYEQYF
TRBV6-5	-	TRBJ1-2	TRBD1	TGTGCCAGCAGTTACTCGAATGACAGGGGGCGAGGCTACACCTTC	CASSYSNDRGRGYTF
TRBV18	-	TRBJ2-1	-	TGTGCCAGCTCACCACCCTCCGAGTTCGTTGAGCAGTTCTTC	CASSPPSEFVEQFF
TRBV4-2	once	TRBJ2-5	-	TGTGCCAGCAGCCAAGATGTGGGGGCCGATGAGACCCAGTACTTC	CASSQDVGADETQYF
TRBV12-5	-	TRBJ1-2	-	TGTGCTAGTGGTTTAGGTTACAGGACATCCTATGGCTACACCTTC	CASGLGYRTSYGYTF
TRBV11-3	-	TRBJ2-5	TRBD2	TGTGCCAGCAGCTTAGGGGGGACTAGCGGGACTCAAGAGACCCAGTACTTC	CASSLGGTSGTQETQYF
TRBV7-2	-	TRBJ1-4	TRBD1	TGTGCCAGCAGCTTAGCGGCGCAGGGGGCCAATGAAAAACTGTTTTTT	CASSLAAQGANEKLFF
TRBV3-1/TRBV3-2	-	TRBJ2-5	TRBD1	TGTGCCAGCAGCCAGACAGGGGAGACCCAGTACTTC	CASSQTGETQYF
TRBV5-1	-	TRBJ1-1	-	TGCGCCAGCAGCTTGGCAACACAGAACACTGAAGCTTTCTTT	CASSLATQNTEAFF
TRBV18	once	TRBJ2-2	-	TGTGCCAGCTCACCAGGGCGGACAAACACCGGGGAGCTGTTTTTT	CASSPGRTNTGELFF
TRBV3-1/TRBV3-2	-	TRBJ2-2	TRBD1	TGTGCCAGCAGCCAAGAAAAGGGGGCGAGGACCGGGGAGCTGTTTTTT	CASSQEKGARTGELFF
TRBV15	-	TRBJ1-2	TRBD1	TGTGCCACCAGCAGAGATCAGGGGACAGGGGGACTCCGCACCTTC	CATSRDQGTGGLRTF
TRBV6-5	-	TRBJ1-2	-	TGTGCCAGCAGGCTTGGCAGGGACTATGGCTACACCTTC	CASRLGRDYGYTF
TRBV2	-	TRBJ2-1	-	TGTGCCAGCAGTCTGGAGTCGAGCTCCTACAATGAGCAGTTCTTC	CASSLESSSYNEQFF
TRBV5-1	-	TRBJ2-3	TRBD2	TGCGCCAGCAGCTTGCCTAGCGGGAGTCCAGATACGCAGTATTTT	CASSLPSGSPDTQYF
TRBV21-1	-	TRBJ1-5	-	TGTGCCAGCAGCAAAGTGGGACAGTTAAATCAGCCCCAGCATTTT	CASSKVGQLNQPQHF
TRBV5-6	-	TRBJ1-2	TRBD1	TGTGCCAGCAGCCCTGGACAGGGAAGTAACTATGGCTACACCTTC	CASSPGQGSNYGYTF
TRBV19	-	TRBJ1-6	-	TGTGCCAGTATGAGTCTATCTAATAATTCACCCCTCCACTTT	CASMSLSNNSPLHF
TRBV11-2	-	TRBJ2-1	TRBD1	TGTGCCAGCAGCTCCGGACAGGGTGGAAATGAGCAGTTCTTC	CASSSGQGGNEQFF
TRBV5-8	-	TRBJ1-3	-	TGTGCCAGCAGCCTCTCGCGGGGGAGACTCCGCTCTGGAAACACCATATATTTT	CASSLSRGRLRSGNTIYF
TRBV7-9	once	TRBJ2-3	-	TGTGCCAGCAGCTTTGGAGGGACTCGATCTAGCACAGATACGCAGTATTTT	CASSFGGTRSSTDTQYF
TRBV5-1	-	TRBJ2-5	TRBD2	TGCGCCAGCAGCCTAGGGACTAGCGGGCAAGAGACCCAGTACTTC	CASSLGTSGQETQYF
TRBV6-5	-	TRBJ1-5	-	TGTGCCAGCAGTTACGGAGGAGGCAATAGCAATCAGCCCCAGCATTTT	CASSYGGGNSNQPQHF
TRBV9	-	TRBJ1-1	TRBD1	TGTGCCAGCAGACGGACAGGGAGGAACACTGAAGCTTTCTTT	CASRRTGRNTEAFF
TRBV11-2	-	TRBJ1-1	-	TGTGCCAGCAGCTCGACAAGGCCCACCACTGAAGCTTTCTTT	CASSSTRPTTEAFF
TRBV18	-	TRBJ2-2	-	TGTGCCAGCTCGCTAGATACAGGGAACACCGGGGAGCTGTTTTTT	CASSLDTGNTGELFF
TRBV12-2	-	TRBJ1-4	-	TGTGCAAGTCGCTTAGCAGGGGGCCTGGGAGAAAAACTGTTTTTT	CASRLAGGLGEKLFF
TRBV12-3/TRBV12-4	once	TRBJ1-2	-	TGTGCCAGTACCCACAGGGACAACTATGGCTACACCTTC	CASTHRDNYGYTF
TRBV5-4	-	TRBJ2-7	-	TGTGCCAGCAGCTTGGGGACTCATAGCTCCTACGAGCAGTACTTC	CASSLGTHSSYEQYF
TRBV29-1	once	TRBJ1-1	-	TGCAGTGCCACGACCTCAGGCCCCATGAACACTGAAGCTTTCTTT	CSATTSGPMNTEAFF
TRBV6-5	-	TRBJ2-7	-	TGTGCCAGCAGAAACCCGGGCCCCGGAGGCGAGCAGTACTTC	CASRNPGPGGEQYF
TRBV12-3/TRBV12-4	-	TRBJ1-1	TRBD1	TGTGCCAGCATCCAACAGGGGATCACTGAAGCTTTCTTT	CASIQQGITEAFF
TRBV20-1	-	TRBJ2-5	-	TGCAGTGCTAGTCGGGCGGGGCTAACGGGAGAGACCCAGTACTTC	CSASRAGLTGETQYF